Sequencing of this T cell receptor (beta chain) was carried out in a study of graft-versus-host responses after intestinal transplantation. Study overall: Recipients had multivisceral, liver-intestinal, or isolated intestinal transplants. All of the recipients had induction that used anti-thymocyte globulin, then tacrolimus and steroids for three to four years.

Germline CDR1 and CDR2: SSHAT and FNYEAQ (reference sequence). V was clipped by 5 bases and J by 0 bases; unmatched bases: 4. CDR3 size: 15 residues. TCRdb keeps only in-frame clones here, not all; method: immunoSEQ multiplex PCR. The sample carries 100,000 or so clones, 93% recorded once. Study-wide points: Recipient marrow held GvH clones, some first seen in ileum or blood. Early declines in HvG clones that occurred post-transplant were associated with peak circulating GvH clone levels.

This clone has just one count. Its target is not known. The sequencing used unstimulated CD8+ T cells sorted from spleen or lymph node cells, collected before intestinal transplant. This TCR derives from a human donor who received an intestinal transplant. The chain is built from TRBV7-7 and TRBJ2-5; 9 nucleotides match TRBD1. The CDR3 nucleotides read TGTGCCAGCAGCGCCGGGACAGGGTACCAAGAGACCCAGTACTTC. This translates into CASSAGTGYQETQYF.